The entry below gives a single T cell receptor beta chain sequence along with its context. These data originate in a study of shared T cell receptors in the human thymus. Repertoires were generated with immunoSEQ multiplex PCR, while TCRdb's copy carries only in-frame clones and drops some. The repertoire holds 630,000 or so clones, around 87% seen once, with approximately 0.0097% in the top ten. These data are also associated with another study on human thymus T cells. That investigation notes: Donation was from healthy Finnish infants who were having corrective surgery that addressed congenital heart defects. Corrective heart surgery yielded resections, and these provided the thymus tissue. Usage of V and J genes appeared biased in thymic and blood repertoires. Unrelated individuals reportedly shared highly overlapping thymic TCR repertoires.

This sequence originates from a boy under two years old with a congenital heart defect. Sequenced sample: thymocytes.

CDR3 DNA: TGTGCCAGCAGCCCTGGGGGGGTAAGGACCGGGGAGCTGTTTTTT. This codes for CASSPGGVRTGELFF. The J gene is TRBJ2-2, the V gene TRBV11-3; TRBD2 matches at 7 bases. The CDR3 is made up of 15 amino acids. Germline loops: CDR1 SGHNT, CDR2 YENEEA. Unmatched junction bases numbered 8, after V lost 5 bases and J lost 5 bases.